The next 24 T cell receptor beta chains were all read from a single sample in a study of blood T cell repertoires in COVID-19. Clones were sequenced by immunoSEQ multiplex PCR, and TCRdb holds only the in-frame ones, with some missing. The sample carries about 230,000 clones, 75% to 90% recorded once. The sequenced sample consisted of peripheral blood. Receptors originate from a woman in her 70s with active or convalescent COVID-19.

The chain has TRBV19 and TRBJ1-4; 7 bases map to TRBD1. There are 14 residues in the CDR3. V shed 2 bases, J shed 11 bases, and the junction held 8 bases outside the gene matches. CDR1 is LNHDA and CDR2 is SQIVND in the germline V gene (reference sequence). The CDR3 nucleotides read TGTGCCAGTAGTATACTTGAGGGGGCTCGGAAACTGTTTTTT. It translates to CASSILEGARKLFF. The variable domain in full, with the rest retrieved from reference TRBV19 and TRBJ1-4, is DGGITQSPKYLFRKEGQNVTLSCEQNLNHDAMYWYRQDPGQGLRLIYYSQIVNDFQKGDIAEGYSVSREKKESFPLTVTSAQKNPTAFYLCASSILEGARKLFFGSGTQLSVL.

This clone was found many times. The chain links TRBV19 to TRBJ1-6; 11 bases map to TRBD1. Per the germline V gene, CDR1 is LNHDA and CDR2 is SQIVND (reference sequence). The CDR3 has 14 residues. V shed 6 bases and J 10 bases; nucleotides not matched to a gene: 5. CDR3 nucleotide sequence: TGTGCCAGTAGCTGGGACAGGGGGGAATCACCCCTCCACTTT. Protein product: CASSWDRGESPLHF.

The rearrangement joins TRBV6-5 to TRBJ2-3; 12 bases agree with TRBD2. The germline CDR1 and CDR2 sequences are MNHEY and SVGAGI. Trimming cost V 2 bases and J 6 bases; bases outside gene matches: 3. CDR3 size: 15 residues. As DNA, the CDR3 is TGTGCCAGCAGTTACAATCTAGCGGGGGGGGATACGCAGTATTTT. Translation: CASSYNLAGGDTQYF.

V and J are TRBV28 and TRBJ2-7; the D gene is possibly TRBD2 (5 bases). Trimming left V 4 bases short and J 6 bases short, with 19 bases between. The CDR3 runs to 15 residues. CDR1 and CDR2 (germline): MDHEN, SYDVKM. The CDR3 coding sequence is TGTGCCAGCAGTTCCCGACTGAGGGCCGCGGGCGAGCAGTACTTC. Protein product: CASSSRLRAAGEQYF. The full variable domain, completed using reference TRBV28 and TRBJ2-7, is DVKVTQSSRYLVKRTGEKVFLECVQDMDHENMFWYRQDPGLGLRLIYFSYDVKMKEKGDIPEGYSVSREKKERFSLILESASTNQTSMYLCASSSRLRAAGEQYFGPGTRLTVT.

The V and J genes are TRBV24-1 and TRBJ1-1; D is undetermined. Looked up from germline, CDR1 is KGHDR and CDR2 is SFDVKD. V dropped 8 bases and J dropped 3 bases, with 6 bases sitting between them. The CDR3 sequence is 11 residues long. DNA of the CDR3: TGTGCCACCAAGGCGGACACTGAAGCTTTCTTT. This translates into CATKADTEAFF.

The gene calls are TRBV19 and TRBJ1-1, with 8 bases that match TRBD1. Germline assignment: CDR1 LNHDA and CDR2 SQIVND (reference sequence). V lost 3 bases and J lost 3; bases outside the gene matches: 12. The CDR3 is 17 residues long. The CDR3 nucleotides are TGTGCCAGTAGTATTTCGCCAGGGGGCGCGGGGGACACTGAAGCTTTCTTT. Protein sequence: CASSISPGGAGDTEAFF.

The chain uses TRBV19 and TRBJ2-7, with 12 bases aligning to TRBD1. Trimming cost V 10 bases and J 4 bases; bases outside gene matches: 2. Germline values: CDR1 LNHDA, CDR2 SQIVND (reference sequence). The CDR3 contains 12 residues. The CDR3 DNA is TGTGCCACGGGACAGGGGGCTTACGAGCAGTACTTC. It translates to CATGQGAYEQYF.

V gene TRBV30 combines with J gene TRBJ2-3, with D perhaps TRBD2 (5 bases). The CDR3 consists of 12 residues. V was cut by 3 bases and J by 8 bases, with 12 bases left in between. Germline V gene lookup returns CDR1 GTSNPN and CDR2 SVGIG (reference sequence). The CDR3 sequence is CAWSASLGTQYF. CDR3 nucleotide sequence: TGTGCCTGGAGCGCTAGCCTGGGTACGCAGTATTTT. Looking up the rest from reference TRBV30 and TRBJ2-3 gives the full variable domain: SQTIHQWPATLVQPVGSPLSLECTVEGTSNPNLYWYRQAAGRGLQLLFYSVGIGQISSEVPQNLSASRPQDRQFILSSKKLLLSDSGFYLCAWSASLGTQYFGPGTRLTVL.

This clone was observed once. The chain carries TRBV10-3 and TRBJ1-1, with a weak D call TRBD1 (6 bases). V was pared by 0 bases and J by 7 bases, with 9 bases between. Germline V gives CDR1 ENHRY, CDR2 SYGVKD. The CDR3 runs to 13 residues. The CDR3: CAISESTGNEAFF. CDR3 sequence (DNA): TGTGCCATCAGTGAGTCGACAGGCAATGAAGCTTTCTTT.

The count of this clone is one. This rearrangement joins TRBV18 to TRBJ2-7, with 8 bases identical to TRBD2. Trimming removed 3 bases from V and 0 bases from J; junction bases left unmatched: 4. Germline CDR1 and CDR2: KGHSH and LQKENI. The CDR3 covers 15 residues. The CDR3, as DNA: TGTGCCAGCTCACCCGGACTAGCAATCTCCTACGAGCAGTACTTC. Protein sequence: CASSPGLAISYEQYF.

The V call is TRBV2, the J call TRBJ2-7, with 8 positions matching TRBD2. Per the germline V gene, CDR1 is SNHLY and CDR2 is FYNNEI. J gave up 0 bases and V 11 bases, and 6 bases lay outside the gene matches. This CDR3 contains 13 residues. CDR3 amino acids: CAGVSGNSYEQYF. Written as DNA, the CDR3 is TGTGCCGGAGTTAGCGGGAACTCCTACGAGCAGTACTTC.

The J gene is TRBJ2-4, the V gene TRBV30, with D possibly being TRBD2 (5 bases). Trimming removed 3 bases from V and 7 bases from J, with 16 bases in between. Germline CDR1 GTSNPN, CDR2 SVGIG (reference sequence). This CDR3 has 14 amino acids. Here the CDR3 DNA reads TGTGCCTGGAGCGCCGATACGGGGTTCAACATTCAGTACTTC. Translated, it gives CAWSADTGFNIQYF.

The chain couples TRBV6-4 to TRBJ2-1, with TRBD2 matching over 13 bases. The CDR3 spans 16 residues. Germline trimming cut 5 bases from V and 9 bases from J; bases unmatched to any gene: 10. CDR1 and CDR2 (germline): MRHNA, SNTAGT. Here the CDR3 DNA reads TGTGCCAGCAGTCAACCCGGGACTAGCGGGAACGGTGAGCAGTTCTTC. This codes for CASSQPGTSGNGEQFF.

The gene calls are TRBV15 and TRBJ1-1, with a tentative D call TRBD1 (6 bases). V was cut by 8 bases and J by 3 bases, with 7 bases left in between. Germline-derived CDR1 and CDR2 are LNHNV and YYDKDF (reference sequence). This CDR3 comprises 11 residues. CDR3 loop: CATEGDTEAFF. For the CDR3, the DNA is TGTGCCACCGAGGGGGACACTGAAGCTTTCTTT.

J is TRBJ2-7 and V is TRBV15; D uncertain. V dropped 8 bases and J dropped 2 bases, with 16 bases sitting between them. CDR1 and CDR2 (germline): LNHNV, YYDKDF (reference sequence). The CDR3 totals 14 residues. The CDR3 region is CATAPRRSTYEQYF. The CDR3 nucleotides read TGTGCCACCGCTCCACGGCGGAGCACCTACGAGCAGTACTTC. The entire variable domain, with the rest obtained from reference TRBV15 and TRBJ2-7, is as follows: DAMVIQNPRYQVTQFGKPVTLSCSQTLNHNVMYWYQQKSSQAPKLLFHYYDKDFNNEADTPDNFQSRRPNTSFCFLDIRSPGLGDTAMYLCATAPRRSTYEQYFGPGTRLTVT.

The chain links TRBV5-5 to TRBJ2-7; TRBD2 agrees at 7 bases. Trimming removed 4 bases from V and 5 bases from J; junction bases left unmatched: 12. The germline CDR1 and CDR2 sequences are SGHKS and YYEKEE (reference sequence). The CDR3 is 15 residues long. The chain's CDR3 is CASSTLLAGVNEQYF. The CDR3 nucleotides are TGTGCCAGCAGCACCTTGCTTGCGGGAGTTAACGAGCAGTACTTC. Full variable domain (rest looked up from reference TRBV5-5 and TRBJ2-7): DAGVTQSPTHLIKTRGQQVTLRCSPISGHKSVSWYQQVLGQGPQFIFQYYEKEERGRGNFPDRFSARQFPNYSSELNVNALLLGDSALYLCASSTLLAGVNEQYFGPGTRLTVT.

J is TRBJ1-2 and V is TRBV7-2; 8 positions match TRBD1. J lost 8 bases, V lost 1 base, and 9 bases had no gene match. Looked up from germline, CDR1 is SGHTA and CDR2 is FQGNSA. The CDR3 contains 15 residues. In DNA, the CDR3 is TGTGCCAGCAGCTTAGTTGTTGGACAGGGTGGCGGCTACACCTTC. Protein product: CASSLVVGQGGGYTF.

This chain's CDR3 is CASSLYLSTEAFF. CDR3 nucleotides: TGTGCCAGCAGTTTATATCTGAGCACTGAAGCTTTCTTT. The V gene is TRBV28, the J gene TRBJ1-1; no clear D gene. Trimming took off 1 base at V and 4 bases at J, with 7 bases between the two ends. The CDR3 runs to 13 residues. CDR1 and CDR2 (germline): MDHEN, SYDVKM. Full variable domain (rest looked up from reference TRBV28 and TRBJ1-1): DVKVTQSSRYLVKRTGEKVFLECVQDMDHENMFWYRQDPGLGLRLIYFSYDVKMKEKGDIPEGYSVSREKKERFSLILESASTNQTSMYLCASSLYLSTEAFFGQGTRLTVV.

This chain joins TRBV28 and TRBJ1-6, with D unclear. Germline CDR1 is MDHEN and CDR2 is SYDVKM. Trimming shortened V by 6 bases and J by 0 bases, and 9 bases separated the two germline ends. This CDR3 region has 15 residues. CDR3 bases: TGTGCCAGCAGCCCGGGGAGCTCCTATAATTCACCCCTCCACTTT. Its protein product is CASSPGSSYNSPLHF. The full variable domain, rest sourced from reference TRBV28 and TRBJ1-6, is DVKVTQSSRYLVKRTGEKVFLECVQDMDHENMFWYRQDPGLGLRLIYFSYDVKMKEKGDIPEGYSVSREKKERFSLILESASTNQTSMYLCASSPGSSYNSPLHFGNGTRLTVT.

The rearrangement uses TRBV5-5 and TRBJ1-2, with a possible D match to TRBD1 (5 bases). CDR1 SGHKS and CDR2 YYEKEE come from the germline V gene (reference sequence). The CDR3 is made up of 14 amino acids. The V gene lost 2 bases and the J gene lost 4 bases, with 12 bases spanning the gap. In DNA form, the CDR3 reads TGTGCCAGCAGCTTCGCTCCCGGGGGCTATGGCTACACCTTC. Its translation: CASSFAPGGYGYTF.

The gene calls are TRBV11-2 and TRBJ2-7; D not resolved. V was shortened by 3 bases and J by 0 bases, with 12 bases between the two germline ends. The CDR3 spans 15 residues. Looked up from germline, CDR1 is SGHAT and CDR2 is FQNNGV. This CDR3 is CASSLGALFSYEQYF. CDR3 nucleotide sequence: TGTGCCAGCAGCTTGGGCGCGTTGTTCTCCTACGAGCAGTACTTC. The entire variable domain, with the rest obtained from reference TRBV11-2 and TRBJ2-7, is as follows: EAGVAQSPRYKIIEKRQSVAFWCNPISGHATLYWYQQILGQGPKLLIQFQNNGVVDDSQLPKDRFSAERLKGVDSTLKIQPAKLEDSAVYLCASSLGALFSYEQYFGPGTRLTVT.

This clone turned up a few times. This chain links TRBV7-9 with TRBJ2-7; D perhaps matches TRBD1 (6 bases). Germline-derived CDR1 and CDR2 are SEHNR and FQNEAQ (reference sequence). This CDR3 has 12 residues. The V gene lost 4 bases and the J gene lost 6 bases, with 10 bases spanning the gap. Here the CDR3 reads CASSYTGREQYF. In DNA form, the CDR3 reads TGTGCCAGCAGCTACACAGGGCGCGAGCAGTACTTC.

This sequence joins TRBV5-1 and TRBJ2-6, with TRBD1 matching over 12 bases. Germline CDR1 and CDR2: SGHRS and YFSETQ. The ends lost 4 bases at V and 4 bases at J; junction bases unmatched: 6. The CDR3 totals 17 residues. CDR3 in amino acids: CASSPGTGGSGANVLTF. The DNA of the CDR3 is TGCGCCAGCAGCCCGGGGACAGGGGGCTCCGGGGCCAACGTCCTGACTTTC.

The chain joins TRBV3-1 (or the pseudogene TRBV3-2) to TRBJ1-2, with a weak D call TRBD1 (5 bases). V was clipped by 1 base and J by 8 bases, with 8 bases between them. Germline V lookup: CDR1 LGHDT, CDR2 YNNKEL (reference sequence). CDR3 length: 12 amino acids. The CDR3: CASSQGRQGYTF. CDR3 bases: TGTGCCAGCAGCCAAGGAAGACAGGGCTACACCTTC.